This TCR beta chain was obtained from a study of cytomegalovirus exposure and HLA in healthy donors. Researchers ran the PCR with 60 Vbeta and 13 Jbeta primers. Sequencing used immunoSEQ multiplex PCR; TCRdb keeps in-frame clones, though not all of them. The sample carries some 150,000 clones, approximately 77% recorded once. The CDR3 covers 14 residues. CDR1 is LNHDA, CDR2 SQIVND, per germline (reference sequence). The V and J ends lost 3 bases and 3 bases respectively, with 9 bases between them. Input material: PBMCs. This receptor was identified in a middle-aged woman in good health and CMV-seronegative. This chain uses TRBV19 with TRBJ1-5; D is perhaps TRBD1 (5 bases). The CDR3 DNA reads as TGTGCCAGTAGTATCGGCAGGGCCAATCAGCCCCAGCATTTT. This gives the protein CASSIGRANQPQHF.